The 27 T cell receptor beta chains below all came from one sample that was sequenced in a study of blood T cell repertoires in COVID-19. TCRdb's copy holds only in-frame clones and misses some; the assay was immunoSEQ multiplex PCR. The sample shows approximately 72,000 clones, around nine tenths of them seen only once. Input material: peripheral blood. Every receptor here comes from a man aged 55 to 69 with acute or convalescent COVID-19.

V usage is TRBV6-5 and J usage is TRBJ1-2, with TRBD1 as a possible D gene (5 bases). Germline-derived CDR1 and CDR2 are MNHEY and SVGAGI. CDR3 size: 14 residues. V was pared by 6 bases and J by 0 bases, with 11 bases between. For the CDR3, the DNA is TGTGCCAGCAGGTCACAGGAACCTAACTATGGCTACACCTTC. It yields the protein CASRSQEPNYGYTF.

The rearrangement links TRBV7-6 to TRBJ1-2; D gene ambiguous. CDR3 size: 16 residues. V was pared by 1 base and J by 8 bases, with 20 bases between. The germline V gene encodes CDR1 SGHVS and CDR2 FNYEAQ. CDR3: CASSLEVPRDGSGYTF. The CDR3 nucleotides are TGTGCCAGCAGCTTAGAAGTACCCCGGGATGGTAGCGGCTACACCTTC.

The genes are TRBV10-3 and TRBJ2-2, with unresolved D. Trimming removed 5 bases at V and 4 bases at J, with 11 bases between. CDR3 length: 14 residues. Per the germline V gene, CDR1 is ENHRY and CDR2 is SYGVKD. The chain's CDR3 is CAISIDTFTGELFF. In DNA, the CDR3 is TGTGCCATCAGTATTGACACCTTCACCGGGGAGCTGTTTTTT.

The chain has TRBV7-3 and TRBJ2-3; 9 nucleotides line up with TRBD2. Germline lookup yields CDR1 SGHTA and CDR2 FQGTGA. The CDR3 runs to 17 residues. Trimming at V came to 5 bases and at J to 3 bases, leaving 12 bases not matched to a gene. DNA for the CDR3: TGTGCCAGCAGCCTCATTGGACCGGGACTAGCTACAGATACGCAGTATTTT. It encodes CASSLIGPGLATDTQYF. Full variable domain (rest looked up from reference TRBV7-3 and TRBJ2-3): GAGVSQTPSNKVTEKGKYVELRCDPISGHTALYWYRQSLGQGPEFLIYFQGTGAADDSGLPNDRFFAVRPEGSVSTLKIQRTERGDSAVYLCASSLIGPGLATDTQYFGPGTRLTVL.

DNA of the CDR3: TGCGCCAGCACCCTGCAGGGGGGCTCCTACAATGAGCAGTTCTTC. Translated, it gives CASTLQGGSYNEQFF. The V call is TRBV4-1, the J call TRBJ2-1; D may be TRBD1 (7 bases). V was trimmed by 7 bases and J by 0 bases, leaving 13 bases between them. The CDR3 has 15 residues. The V gene's germline CDR1 is MGHRA and CDR2 YSYEKL.

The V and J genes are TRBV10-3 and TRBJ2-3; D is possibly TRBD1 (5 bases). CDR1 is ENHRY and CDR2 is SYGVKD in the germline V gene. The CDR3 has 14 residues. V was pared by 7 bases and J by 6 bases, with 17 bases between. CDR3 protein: CAITSRANPDTQYF. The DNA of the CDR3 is TGTGCCATCACTTCCAGGGCCAACCCCGATACGCAGTATTTT.

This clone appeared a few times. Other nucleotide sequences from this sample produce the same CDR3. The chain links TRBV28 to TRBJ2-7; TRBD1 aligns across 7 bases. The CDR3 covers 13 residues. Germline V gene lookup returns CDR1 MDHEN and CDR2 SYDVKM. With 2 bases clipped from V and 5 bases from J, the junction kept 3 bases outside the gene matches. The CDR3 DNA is TGTGCCAGCAGTTTAGACAGGGTACACGAGCAGTACTTC. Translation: CASSLDRVHEQYF.

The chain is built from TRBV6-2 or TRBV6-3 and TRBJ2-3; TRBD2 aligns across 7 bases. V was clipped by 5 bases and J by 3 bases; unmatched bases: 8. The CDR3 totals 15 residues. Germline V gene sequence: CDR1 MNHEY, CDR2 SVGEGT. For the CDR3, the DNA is TGTGCCAGCAGTGGGGTGGGGGGACTAACAGATACGCAGTATTTT. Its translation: CASSGVGGLTDTQYF.

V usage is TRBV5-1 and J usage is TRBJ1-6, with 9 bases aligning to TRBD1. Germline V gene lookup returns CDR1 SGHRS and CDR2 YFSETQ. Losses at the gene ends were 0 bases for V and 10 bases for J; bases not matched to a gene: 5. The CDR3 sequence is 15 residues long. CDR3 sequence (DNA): TGCGCCAGCAGCTTGGCGGGACAGGGTGACTCACCCCTCCACTTT. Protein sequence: CASSLAGQGDSPLHF. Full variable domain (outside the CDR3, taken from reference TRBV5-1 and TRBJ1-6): KAGVTQTPRYLIKTRGQQVTLSCSPISGHRSVSWYQQTPGQGLQFLFEYFSETQRNKGNFPGRFSGRQFSNSRSEMNVSTLELGDSALYLCASSLAGQGDSPLHFGNGTRLTVT.

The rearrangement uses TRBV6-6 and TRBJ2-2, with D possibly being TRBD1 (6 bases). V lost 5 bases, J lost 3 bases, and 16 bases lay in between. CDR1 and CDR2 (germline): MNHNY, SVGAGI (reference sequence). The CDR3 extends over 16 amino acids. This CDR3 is CASSQRQVRDTGELFF. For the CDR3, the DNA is TGTGCCAGCAGTCAGCGACAGGTTCGTGACACCGGGGAGCTGTTTTTT.

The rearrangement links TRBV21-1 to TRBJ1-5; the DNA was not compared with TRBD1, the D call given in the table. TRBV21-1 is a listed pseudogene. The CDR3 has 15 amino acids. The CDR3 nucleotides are TGTGCCAGCAGCTCACACAGGGCCAGCAATCAGCCCCAGCATTTT. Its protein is CASSSHRASNQPQHF.

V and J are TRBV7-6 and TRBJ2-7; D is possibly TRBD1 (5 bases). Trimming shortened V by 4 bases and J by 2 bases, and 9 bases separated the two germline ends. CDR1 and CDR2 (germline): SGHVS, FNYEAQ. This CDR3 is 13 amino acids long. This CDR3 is CASSYGHAYEQYF. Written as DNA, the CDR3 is TGTGCCAGCAGCTACGGACACGCCTACGAGCAGTACTTC.

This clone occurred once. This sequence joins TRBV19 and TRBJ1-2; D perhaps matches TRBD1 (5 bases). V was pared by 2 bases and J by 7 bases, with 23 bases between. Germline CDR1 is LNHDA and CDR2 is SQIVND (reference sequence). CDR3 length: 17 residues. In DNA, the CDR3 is TGTGCCAGTAGTATAAGACCCACGTCAGGGAAGCTCGGTGGCTACACCTTC. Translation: CASSIRPTSGKLGGYTF.

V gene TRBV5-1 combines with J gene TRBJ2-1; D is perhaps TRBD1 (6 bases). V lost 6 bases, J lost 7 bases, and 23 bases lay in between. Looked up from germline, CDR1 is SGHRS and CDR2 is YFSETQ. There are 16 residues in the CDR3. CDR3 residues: CASTSGAARGGNEQFF. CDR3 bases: TGCGCCAGCACCTCAGGGGCGGCAAGGGGTGGGAATGAGCAGTTCTTC. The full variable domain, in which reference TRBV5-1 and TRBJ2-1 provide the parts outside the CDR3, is KAGVTQTPRYLIKTRGQQVTLSCSPISGHRSVSWYQQTPGQGLQFLFEYFSETQRNKGNFPGRFSGRQFSNSRSEMNVSTLELGDSALYLCASTSGAARGGNEQFFGPGTRLTVL.

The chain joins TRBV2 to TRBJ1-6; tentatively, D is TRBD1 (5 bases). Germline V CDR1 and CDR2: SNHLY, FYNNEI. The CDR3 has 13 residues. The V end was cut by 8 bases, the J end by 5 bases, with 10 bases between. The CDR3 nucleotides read TGTGCCAGCCAGAGACAGAATAATTCACCCCTCCACTTT. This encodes CASQRQNNSPLHF.

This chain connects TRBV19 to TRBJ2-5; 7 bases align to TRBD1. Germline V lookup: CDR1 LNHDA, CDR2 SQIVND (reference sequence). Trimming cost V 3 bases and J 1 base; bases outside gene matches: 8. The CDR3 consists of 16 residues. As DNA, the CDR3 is TGTGCCAGTAGTATGGTCTGGGACAGAGGCCAAGAGACCCAGTACTTC. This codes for CASSMVWDRGQETQYF.

The CDR3 spells CASSLRTGEVNSPLHF. Here the CDR3 DNA reads TGTGCCAGCAGCCTACGGACAGGGGAGGTAAATTCACCCCTCCACTTT. V is TRBV3-1 (or the pseudogene TRBV3-2) and J is TRBJ1-6; 9 bases line up with TRBD1. The germline CDR1 and CDR2 sequences are LGHDT and YNNKEL (reference sequence). With V trimmed by 4 bases and J by 7 bases, 8 bases remained unmatched. The CDR3 extends over 16 amino acids.

In DNA, the CDR3 is TGTGCCAGCAGCTTAGTTAGGACAGGGGGCGCGGTCACCGGGGAGCTGTTTTTT. Translating it yields CASSLVRTGGAVTGELFF. The rearrangement links TRBV11-2 to TRBJ2-2; TRBD1 agrees at 11 bases. The CDR3 runs 18 residues. The V and J ends lost 1 base and 4 bases, in that order; junction bases with no gene match: 8. Germline CDR1 SGHAT, CDR2 FQNNGV. Drawing the rest from reference TRBV11-2 and TRBJ2-2, the complete variable domain is EAGVAQSPRYKIIEKRQSVAFWCNPISGHATLYWYQQILGQGPKLLIQFQNNGVVDDSQLPKDRFSAERLKGVDSTLKIQPAKLEDSAVYLCASSLVRTGGAVTGELFFGEGSRLTVL.

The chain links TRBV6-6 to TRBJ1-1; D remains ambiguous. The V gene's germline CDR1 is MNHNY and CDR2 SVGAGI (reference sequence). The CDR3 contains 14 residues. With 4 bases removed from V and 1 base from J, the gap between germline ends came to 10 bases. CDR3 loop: CASSSGLGNTEAFF. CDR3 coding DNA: TGTGCCAGCAGTTCAGGACTGGGGAACACTGAAGCTTTCTTT.

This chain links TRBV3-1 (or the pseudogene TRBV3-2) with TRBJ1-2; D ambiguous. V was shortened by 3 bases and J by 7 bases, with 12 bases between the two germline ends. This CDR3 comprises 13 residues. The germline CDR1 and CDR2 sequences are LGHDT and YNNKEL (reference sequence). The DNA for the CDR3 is TGTGCCAGCAGCCATTCAGATGGTGGTGGCTACACCTTC. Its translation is CASSHSDGGGYTF.

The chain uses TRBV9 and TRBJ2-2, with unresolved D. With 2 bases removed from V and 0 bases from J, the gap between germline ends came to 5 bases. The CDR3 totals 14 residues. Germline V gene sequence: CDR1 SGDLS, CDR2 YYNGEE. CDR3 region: CASSVYANTGELFF. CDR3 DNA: TGTGCCAGCAGCGTTTATGCGAACACCGGGGAGCTGTTTTTT.

The CDR3, as DNA: TGTGCCAGCAGTACCCGGGACAGGGGTGGCCATACGCAGTATTTT. It translates to CASSTRDRGGHTQYF. The chain uses TRBV6-5 and TRBJ2-3, with 10 bases identical to TRBD1. Germline V gene lookup returns CDR1 MNHEY and CDR2 SVGAGI. V dropped 5 bases and J dropped 7; count of bases not matched to a gene: 9. The CDR3 sequence is 15 residues long.

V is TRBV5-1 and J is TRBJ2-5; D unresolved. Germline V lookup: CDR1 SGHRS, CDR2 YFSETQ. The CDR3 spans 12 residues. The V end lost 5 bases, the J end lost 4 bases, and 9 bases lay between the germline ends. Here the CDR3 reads CASRRRRETQYF. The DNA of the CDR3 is TGCGCCAGCAGGCGTAGGAGAGAGACCCAGTACTTC.

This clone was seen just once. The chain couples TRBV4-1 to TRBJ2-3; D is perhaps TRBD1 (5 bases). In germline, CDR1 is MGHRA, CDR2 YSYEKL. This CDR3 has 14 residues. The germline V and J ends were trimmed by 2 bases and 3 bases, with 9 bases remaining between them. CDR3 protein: CASSQRGVTDTQYF. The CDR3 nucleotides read TGCGCCAGCAGCCAAAGGGGTGTAACAGATACGCAGTATTTT.

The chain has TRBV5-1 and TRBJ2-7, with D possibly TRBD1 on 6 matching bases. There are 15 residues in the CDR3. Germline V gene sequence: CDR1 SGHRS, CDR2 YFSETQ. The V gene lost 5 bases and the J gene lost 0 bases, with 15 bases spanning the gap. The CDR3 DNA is TGCGCCAGCAGGGCCCCGGACAGCCCCTCCTACGAGCAGTACTTC. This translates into CASRAPDSPSYEQYF.

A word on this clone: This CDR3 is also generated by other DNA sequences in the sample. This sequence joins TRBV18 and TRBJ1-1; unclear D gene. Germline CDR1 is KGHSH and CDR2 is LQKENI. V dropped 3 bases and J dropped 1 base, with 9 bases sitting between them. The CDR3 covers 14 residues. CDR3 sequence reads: CASSPLRGNTEAFF. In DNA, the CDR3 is TGTGCCAGCTCACCGCTCCGAGGGAACACTGAAGCTTTCTTT.

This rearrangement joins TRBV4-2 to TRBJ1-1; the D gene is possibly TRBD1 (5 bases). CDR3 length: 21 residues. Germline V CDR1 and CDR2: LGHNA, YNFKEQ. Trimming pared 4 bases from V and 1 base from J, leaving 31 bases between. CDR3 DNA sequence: TGTGCCAGCAGCCCCTGGTCCCGCAACAGACCTGGGGGGAAACCGAACACTGAAGCTTTCTTT. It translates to CASSPWSRNRPGGKPNTEAFF.